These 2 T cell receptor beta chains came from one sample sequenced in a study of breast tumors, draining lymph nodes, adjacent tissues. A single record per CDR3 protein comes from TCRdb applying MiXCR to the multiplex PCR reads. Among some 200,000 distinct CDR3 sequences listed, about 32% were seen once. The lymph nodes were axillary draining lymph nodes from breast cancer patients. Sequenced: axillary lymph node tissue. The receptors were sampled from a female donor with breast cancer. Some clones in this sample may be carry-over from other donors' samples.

In DNA form, the CDR3 reads TGTGCCAGCAGTCAGGACGGGGAGCTGTTTTTT. Its protein product is CASSQDGELFF. The gene calls are TRBV7-3 and TRBJ2-2; the D is unclear. Trimming stripped 6 bases from V and 7 bases from J, with 6 bases between. CDR1 and CDR2 (germline): SGHTA, FQGTGA. This CDR3 is 11 amino acids long.

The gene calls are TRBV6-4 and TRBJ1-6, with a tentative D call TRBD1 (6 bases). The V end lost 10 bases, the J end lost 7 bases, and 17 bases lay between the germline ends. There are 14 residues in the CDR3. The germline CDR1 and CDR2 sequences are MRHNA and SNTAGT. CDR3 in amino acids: CAKNQRGGNSPLHF. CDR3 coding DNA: TGTGCCAAAAACCAGCGGGGGGGCAATTCACCCCTCCACTTT.